The 4 T cell receptor beta chains listed next were all sequenced from one sample in a study of T cell changes during pregnancy in multiple sclerosis. Here immunoSEQ multiplex PCR was the method, and the copy in TCRdb shows in-frame clones only, minus some. The sample lists approximately 43,000 clones, around 84% occurring once. The sample here was CD4+ T cells from peripheral blood mononuclear cells, taken before pregnancy. These receptors were collected from a female donor with multiple sclerosis, enrolled in a pregnancy study.

CDR3 in DNA: TGTGCCAGCAGTTACTCCAGCGGGGGGGCCTCCTATACGCAGTATTTT. It is translated as CASSYSSGGASYTQYF. V gene TRBV6-5 combines with J gene TRBJ2-3, with 10 nucleotides matching TRBD2. V was clipped by 0 bases and J by 7 bases; unmatched bases: 7. The germline V gene encodes CDR1 MNHEY and CDR2 SVGAGI. The CDR3 runs 16 residues.

The chain combines TRBV5-8 with TRBJ1-5; tentative D call: TRBD1 (6 bases). Germline loops: CDR1 SGHTS, CDR2 YDEGEE. There are 14 residues in the CDR3. The V end was cut by 4 bases, the J end by 8 bases, with 16 bases between. The CDR3 here is CASSPMRGSEPQHF. The CDR3 DNA follows: TGTGCCAGCAGCCCGATGAGGGGGTCAGAGCCCCAGCATTTT. Combining the CDR3 with reference TRBV5-8 and TRBJ1-5 gives the whole variable domain EAGVTQSPTHLIKTRGQQATLRCSPISGHTSVYWYQQALGLGLQFLLWYDEGEERNRGNFPPRFSGRQFPNYSSELNVNALELEDSALYLCASSPMRGSEPQHFGDGTRLSIL.

This clone has just a few counts. The chain uses TRBV6-6 and TRBJ1-5; D is ambiguous. Germline-derived CDR1 and CDR2 are MNHNY and SVGAGI (reference sequence). V lost 5 bases, J lost 0 bases, and 14 bases lay in between. The CDR3 has 16 amino acids. The CDR3 bases are TGTGCCAGCAGTCCTCCTTCGGGAGGTAGCAATCAGCCCCAGCATTTT. Translation gives CASSPPSGGSNQPQHF.

The DNA for the CDR3 is TGTGCCAGCAGCGGCGACAGGGGTCCCTATGGCTACACCTTC. It codes for CASSGDRGPYGYTF. This chain uses TRBV9 with TRBJ1-2; 8 positions agree with TRBD1. This CDR3 has 14 amino acids. Trimming took 3 bases from V and 4 from J; bases not matched to a gene: 5. Germline V lookup: CDR1 SGDLS, CDR2 YYNGEE. Together with reference TRBV9 and TRBJ1-2, the CDR3 gives the full variable domain: DSGVTQTPKHLITATGQRVTLRCSPRSGDLSVYWYQQSLDQGLQFLIQYYNGEERAKGNILERFSAQQFPDLHSELNLSSLELGDSALYFCASSGDRGPYGYTFGSGTRLTVV.